The 20 T cell receptor beta chains reported below all come from one sample, sequenced in a study of CD8+ T cells in alopecia areata listed by TCRdb under 2018. The library was built by means of the immunoSEQ multiplex PCR assay. RNA was extracted from all samples and reverse transcribed into cDNA as template for TCR sequencing. TCRdb re-hosts the immuneACCESS table, in-frame sequences only. Its copies lack some clones; in the studies checked, an unresolved V gene accounts for under half of them, and the cause for the rest is not known. The sample table lists 150,000 to 200,000 clones, roughly 60% of them with a count of one. The biggest ten clones account for around 1.8% of the sample. This specimen's time point label, interpreted: baseline before oral tofacitinib. This material consisted of CD4+ T cells sorted from blood, taken at week 0. The source is a human donor with alopecia areata.

This clone was counted ten times or more. V is TRBV12-5 and J is TRBJ2-7; TRBD1 agrees at 9 bases. Germline V lookup: CDR1 LGHNT, CDR2 FRNRAP. The CDR3 runs 15 residues. V was pared by 4 bases and J by 2 bases, with 6 bases of the junction left unmatched. The CDR3 here is CASGSLGTGTYEQYF. CDR3 nucleotides: TGTGCTAGTGGTTCCCTTGGGACAGGGACCTACGAGCAGTACTTC.

V usage is TRBV5-1 and J usage is TRBJ2-1, with a possible D match to TRBD2 (5 bases). Germline V CDR1 and CDR2: SGHRS, YFSETQ. The CDR3 runs 15 residues. Trimming stripped 0 bases from V and 6 bases from J, with 13 bases between. The CDR3 is CASSLEAGIGNEQFF. The CDR3 coding sequence is TGCGCCAGCAGCTTGGAGGCGGGTATTGGCAATGAGCAGTTCTTC.

This clone was observed a few times. The gene calls are TRBV29-1 and TRBJ1-2; D gene ambiguous. This CDR3 spans 12 amino acids. The V end was cut by 3 bases, the J end by 0 bases, with 5 bases between. Germline CDR1 and CDR2: SQVTM and ANQGSEA. CDR3 sequence: CSVDRTNYGYTF. As DNA, the CDR3 is TGCAGCGTTGATCGTACTAACTATGGCTACACCTTC.

CDR3 sequence (DNA): TGCAGTGCGCACCAAGAGACCCAGTACTTC. This translates into CSAHQETQYF. The chain recombines TRBV20-1 with TRBJ2-5, with no clear D. The CDR3 runs to 10 residues. Trimming stripped 6 bases from V and 0 bases from J, with 2 bases between. The V gene's germline CDR1 is DFQATT and CDR2 SNEGSKA (reference sequence).

V is TRBV29-1 and J is TRBJ1-2, with a tentative D call TRBD1 (5 bases). CDR1 and CDR2 (germline): SQVTM, ANQGSEA. This CDR3 contains 13 residues. Trimming cost V 3 bases and J 7 bases, with 15 bases left between them. CDR3 sequence: CSVETRGRGGYTF. As DNA, the CDR3 is TGCAGCGTTGAGACGCGCGGAAGGGGTGGCTACACCTTC.

The CDR3 DNA follows: TGTGCCAGCAGTGAAGAAGGATACTACACTGAAGCTTTCTTT. Its protein is CASSEEGYYTEAFF. V is TRBV6-1 and J is TRBJ1-1; D not resolved. Germline CDR1 reads MNHNS; CDR2 reads SASEGT. The CDR3 runs 14 residues. V gave up 1 base and J gave up 3 bases, with 9 bases separating them.

V is TRBV20-1 and J is TRBJ2-4; no firm D call. Trimming shortened V by 5 bases and J by 5 bases, and 7 bases separated the two germline ends. Per germline, CDR1 DFQATT and CDR2 SNEGSKA (reference sequence). The CDR3 is made up of 11 amino acids. The CDR3 here is CSAPSQNIQYF. The CDR3 DNA sequence: TGCAGTGCTCCCTCCCAAAACATTCAGTACTTC.

The genes are TRBV29-1 and TRBJ1-1; TRBD1 might be the D (5 bases). This CDR3 spans 14 amino acids. CDR1 SQVTM and CDR2 ANQGSEA come from the germline V gene. V shed 6 bases and J shed 0 bases, with 14 bases lying between them. CDR3 coding DNA: TGCAGCGTCTTATCAGGGAACCTGAACACTGAAGCTTTCTTT. This gives the protein CSVLSGNLNTEAFF.

The genes are TRBV30 and TRBJ2-5; 13 bases agree with TRBD2. The CDR3 covers 14 residues. The germline CDR1 and CDR2 sequences are GTSNPN and SVGIG (reference sequence). Germline trimming cut 3 bases from V and 6 bases from J; bases unmatched to any gene: 4. CDR3 residues: CAWRLAGGAKTQYF. The CDR3 bases are TGTGCCTGGAGACTAGCGGGGGGGGCGAAGACCCAGTACTTC.

This sequence joins TRBV5-1 and TRBJ2-3, with 7 bases that match TRBD1. Germline V gives CDR1 SGHRS, CDR2 YFSETQ. V trimming: 3 bases; J trimming: 4 bases; junction bases outside the gene matches: 11. This CDR3 region has 16 residues. CDR3 sequence (DNA): TGCGCCAGCAGCTACGACGCGACAGGGAACCCAGATACGCAGTATTTT. This gives the protein CASSYDATGNPDTQYF.

The chain is built from TRBV5-6 and TRBJ2-2; D not resolved. Trimming left V 1 base short and J 7 bases short, with 2 bases between. The germline gives CDR1 SGHDT, CDR2 YYEEEE. This CDR3 spans 11 amino acids. The CDR3 DNA is TGTGCCAGCAGCTTGCACGGGGAGCTGTTTTTT. It translates to CASSLHGELFF.

The chain is built from TRBV4-3 and TRBJ1-1; 7 bases are a match to TRBD1. Germline V gene sequence: CDR1 LGHNA, CDR2 YSLEER. This CDR3 contains 15 residues. Trimming took 3 bases from V and 0 from J; bases not matched to a gene: 4. The CDR3 reads CASSQQQGMNTEAFF. The CDR3 bases are TGCGCCAGCAGCCAGCAACAGGGGATGAACACTGAAGCTTTCTTT.

This clone was picked up a small number of times. The V and J genes are TRBV6-1 and TRBJ1-5; D is possibly TRBD1 (5 bases). CDR3 length: 14 residues. The germline CDR1 and CDR2 sequences are MNHNS and SASEGT. Trimming removed 4 bases from V and 2 bases from J, with 9 bases in between. The CDR3 protein is CASSVDSGNQPQHF. DNA of the CDR3: TGTGCCAGCAGTGTAGACAGCGGCAATCAGCCCCAGCATTTT.

The chain joins TRBV29-1 to TRBJ1-2; D ambiguous. Germline V gives CDR1 SQVTM, CDR2 ANQGSEA. The ends were cut back, 7 bases at V and 4 bases at J, with 13 bases in the middle. CDR3 length: 12 amino acids. The CDR3 is CSAETAGYGYTF. CDR3 sequence (DNA): TGCAGCGCTGAGACCGCCGGCTATGGCTACACCTTC.

The V gene is TRBV7-2, the J gene TRBJ2-7; TRBD1 might be the D (6 bases). V shed 1 base and J shed 4 bases, with 11 bases lying between them. The CDR3 covers 14 residues. The germline gives CDR1 SGHTA, CDR2 FQGNSA. CDR3 bases: TGTGCCAGCAGCTTAGACGCAGGGACATACGAGCAGTACTTC. Residues: CASSLDAGTYEQYF. Filled out from reference TRBV7-2 and TRBJ2-7, the complete variable domain reads GAGVSQSPSNKVTEKGKDVELRCDPISGHTALYWYRQSLGQGLEFLIYFQGNSAPDKSGLPSDRFSAERTGGSVSTLTIQRTQQEDSAVYLCASSLDAGTYEQYFGPGTRLTVT.

J is TRBJ2-7 and V is TRBV11-2; 8 bases align to TRBD1. V was pared by 3 bases and J by 3 bases, with 4 bases of the junction left unmatched. The V gene's germline CDR1 is SGHAT and CDR2 FQNNGV. CDR3 size: 14 residues. CDR3 sequence: CASSFGQGLYEQYF. The CDR3 DNA follows: TGTGCCAGCAGCTTCGGACAGGGTCTCTACGAGCAGTACTTC.

The genes are TRBV5-1 and TRBJ1-1; a weak D match, TRBD1 (6 bases). V gave up 4 bases and J gave up 0 bases, with 7 bases separating them. Germline CDR1 and CDR2: SGHRS and YFSETQ. CDR3 length: 13 amino acids. The DNA of the CDR3 is TGCGCCAGCAGCCGGACAGTGAACACTGAAGCTTTCTTT. It codes for CASSRTVNTEAFF.

V is TRBV5-1 and J is TRBJ2-7; D not certain. This CDR3 spans 12 amino acids. V was cut by 2 bases and J by 2 bases, with 5 bases left in between. Germline V gene sequence: CDR1 SGHRS, CDR2 YFSETQ. CDR3 nucleotides: TGCGCCAGCAGCTTCGACACCTACGAGCAGTACTTC. This gives the protein CASSFDTYEQYF.

The J gene is TRBJ2-2, the V gene TRBV7-2; D is possibly TRBD1 (5 bases). CDR1 is SGHTA and CDR2 is FQGNSA in the germline V gene. This CDR3 comprises 15 residues. The V gene lost 5 bases and the J gene lost 1 base, with 11 bases spanning the gap. CDR3: CASSPGQGNTGELFF. In nucleotides, the CDR3 is TGTGCCAGCAGCCCCGGGCAGGGGAACACCGGGGAGCTGTTTTTT.

This clone was seen at least ten times. The chain links TRBV2 to TRBJ2-2; 10 bases match TRBD2. The CDR3 length is 15 residues. The trim removed 6 bases at V and 6 bases at J, leaving 7 bases unmatched. CDR1 is SNHLY and CDR2 is FYNNEI in the germline V gene. The CDR3 protein is CASRRLAGASGELFF. Here the CDR3 DNA reads TGTGCCAGCAGACGGCTAGCGGGGGCGTCCGGGGAGCTGTTTTTT. Looking up the rest from reference TRBV2 and TRBJ2-2 gives the full variable domain: EPEVTQTPSHQVTQMGQEVILRCVPISNHLYFYWYRQILGQKVEFLVSFYNNEISEKSEIFDDQFSVERPDGSNFTLKIRSTKLEDSAMYFCASRRLAGASGELFFGEGSRLTVL.